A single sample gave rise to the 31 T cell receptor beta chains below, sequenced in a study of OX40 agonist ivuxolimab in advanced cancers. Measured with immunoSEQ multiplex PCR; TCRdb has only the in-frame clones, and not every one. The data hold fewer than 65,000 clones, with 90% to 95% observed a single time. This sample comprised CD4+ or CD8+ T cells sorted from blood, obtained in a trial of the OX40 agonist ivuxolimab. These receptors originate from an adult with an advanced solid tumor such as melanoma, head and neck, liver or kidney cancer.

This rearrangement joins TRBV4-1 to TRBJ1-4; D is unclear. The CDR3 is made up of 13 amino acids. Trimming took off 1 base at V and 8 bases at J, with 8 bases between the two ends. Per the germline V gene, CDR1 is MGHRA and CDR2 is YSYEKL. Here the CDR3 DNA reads TGCGCCAGCAGCCAAGTAATAAGGGAAAAACTGTTTTTT. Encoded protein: CASSQVIREKLFF.

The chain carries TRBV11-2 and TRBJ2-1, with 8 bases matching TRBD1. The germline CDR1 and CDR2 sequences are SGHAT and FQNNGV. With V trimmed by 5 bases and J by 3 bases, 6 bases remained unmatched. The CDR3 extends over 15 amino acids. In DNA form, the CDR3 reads TGTGCCAGCAGCCCTCGGGACAGGCTCTACAATGAGCAGTTCTTC. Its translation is CASSPRDRLYNEQFF.

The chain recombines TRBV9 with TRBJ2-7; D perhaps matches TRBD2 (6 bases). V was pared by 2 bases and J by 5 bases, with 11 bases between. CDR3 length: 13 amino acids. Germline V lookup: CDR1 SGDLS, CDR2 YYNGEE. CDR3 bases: TGTGCCAGCAGCGTGGGACTTACCCACGAGCAGTACTTC. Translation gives CASSVGLTHEQYF.

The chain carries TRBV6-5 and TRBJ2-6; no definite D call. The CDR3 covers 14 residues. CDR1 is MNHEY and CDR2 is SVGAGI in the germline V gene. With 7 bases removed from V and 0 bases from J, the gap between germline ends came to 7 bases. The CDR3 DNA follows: TGTGCCAGCACCCTCCTCTCTGGGGCCAACGTCCTGACTTTC. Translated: CASTLLSGANVLTF.

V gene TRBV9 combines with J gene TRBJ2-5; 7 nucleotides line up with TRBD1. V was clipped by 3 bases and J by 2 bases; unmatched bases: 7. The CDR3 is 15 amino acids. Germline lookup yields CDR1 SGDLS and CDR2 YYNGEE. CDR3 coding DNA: TGTGCCAGCAGCGAGACAGGGCGGCATCAAGAGACCCAGTACTTC. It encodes CASSETGRHQETQYF. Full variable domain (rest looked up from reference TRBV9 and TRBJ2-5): DSGVTQTPKHLITATGQRVTLRCSPRSGDLSVYWYQQSLDQGLQFLIQYYNGEERAKGNILERFSAQQFPDLHSELNLSSLELGDSALYFCASSETGRHQETQYFGPGTRLLVL.

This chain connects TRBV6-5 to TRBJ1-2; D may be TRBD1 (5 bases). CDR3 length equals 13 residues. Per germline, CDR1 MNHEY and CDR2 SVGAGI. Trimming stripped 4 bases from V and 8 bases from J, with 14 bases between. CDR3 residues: CASSFGARMGYTF. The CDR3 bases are TGTGCCAGCAGTTTCGGGGCCCGGATGGGCTACACCTTC.

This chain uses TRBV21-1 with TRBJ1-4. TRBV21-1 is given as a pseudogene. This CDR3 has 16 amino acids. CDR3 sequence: CASSKALTFLGEKLFF. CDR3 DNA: TGTGCCAGCAGCAAAGCGCTCACTTTCCTAGGGGAAAAACTGTTTTTT.

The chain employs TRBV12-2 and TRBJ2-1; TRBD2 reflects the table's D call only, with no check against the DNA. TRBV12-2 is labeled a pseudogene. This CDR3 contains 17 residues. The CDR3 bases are TGTGCAAGTCGCTTAAGTCCCTGGCGGGAGTACCACAATGAGCAGTTCTTC. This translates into CASRLSPWREYHNEQFF.

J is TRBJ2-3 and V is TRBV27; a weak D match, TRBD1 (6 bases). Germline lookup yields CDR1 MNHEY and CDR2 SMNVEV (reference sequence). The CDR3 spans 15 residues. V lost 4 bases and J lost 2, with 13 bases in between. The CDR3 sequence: CASSSGWGHTDTQYF. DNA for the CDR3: TGTGCCAGCAGTTCAGGTTGGGGGCACACAGATACGCAGTATTTT.

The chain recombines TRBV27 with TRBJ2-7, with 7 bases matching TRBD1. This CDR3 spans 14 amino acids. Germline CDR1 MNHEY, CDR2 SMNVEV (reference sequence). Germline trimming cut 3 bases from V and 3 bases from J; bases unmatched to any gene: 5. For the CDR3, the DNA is TGTGCCAGCAGTTTCGGGGACAGACTCTACGAGCAGTACTTC. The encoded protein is CASSFGDRLYEQYF.

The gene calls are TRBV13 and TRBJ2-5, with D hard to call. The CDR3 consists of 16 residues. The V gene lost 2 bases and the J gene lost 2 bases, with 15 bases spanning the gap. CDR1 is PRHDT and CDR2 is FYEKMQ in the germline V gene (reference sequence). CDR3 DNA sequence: TGTGCCAGCAGCTTACCGAGCTCGGGTAGTCAAGAGACCCAGTACTTC. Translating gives CASSLPSSGSQETQYF. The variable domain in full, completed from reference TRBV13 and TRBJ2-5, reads AAGVIQSPRHLIKEKRETATLKCYPIPRHDTVYWYQQGPGQDPQFLISFYEKMQSDKGSIPDRFSAQQFSDYHSELNMSSLELGDSALYFCASSLPSSGSQETQYFGPGTRLLVL.

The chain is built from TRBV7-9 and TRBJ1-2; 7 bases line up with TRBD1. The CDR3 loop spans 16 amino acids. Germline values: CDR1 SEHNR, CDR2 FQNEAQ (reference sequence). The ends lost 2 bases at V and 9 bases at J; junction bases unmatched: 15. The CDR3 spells CASSLKGPQTGTRYTF. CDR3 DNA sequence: TGTGCCAGCAGCTTAAAGGGGCCCCAGACAGGGACGCGCTACACCTTC.

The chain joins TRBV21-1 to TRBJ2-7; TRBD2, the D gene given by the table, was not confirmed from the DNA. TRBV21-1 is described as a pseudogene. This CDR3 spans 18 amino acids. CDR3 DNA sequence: TGTGCCAGCAGCAATACTAGCGGGAGGGCCTTTACTGTCTACGAGCAGTACTTC. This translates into CASSNTSGRAFTVYEQYF.

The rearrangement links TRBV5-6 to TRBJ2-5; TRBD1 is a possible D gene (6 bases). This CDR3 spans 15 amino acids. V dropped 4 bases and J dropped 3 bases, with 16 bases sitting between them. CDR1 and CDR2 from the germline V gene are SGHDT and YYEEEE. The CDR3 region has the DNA TGTGCCAGCAGCCTGTACAGGGAGACGGAAGAGACCCAGTACTTC. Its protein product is CASSLYRETEETQYF.

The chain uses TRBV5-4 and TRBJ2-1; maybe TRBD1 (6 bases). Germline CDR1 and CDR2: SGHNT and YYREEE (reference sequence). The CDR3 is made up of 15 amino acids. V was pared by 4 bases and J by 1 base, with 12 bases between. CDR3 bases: TGTGCCAGCAGCCCCCGGCAGGGGTCCTACAATGAGCAGTTCTTC. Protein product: CASSPRQGSYNEQFF.

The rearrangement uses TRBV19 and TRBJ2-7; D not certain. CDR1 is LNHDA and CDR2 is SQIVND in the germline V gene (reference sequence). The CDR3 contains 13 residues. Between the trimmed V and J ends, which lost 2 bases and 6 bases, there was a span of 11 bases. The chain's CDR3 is CASSITTGSEQYF. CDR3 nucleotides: TGTGCCAGTAGTATAACGACGGGCAGCGAGCAGTACTTC.

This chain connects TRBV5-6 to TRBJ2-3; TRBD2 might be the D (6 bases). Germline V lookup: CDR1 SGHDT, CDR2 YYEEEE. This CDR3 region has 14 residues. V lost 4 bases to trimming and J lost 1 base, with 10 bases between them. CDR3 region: CASSGRLGTDTQYF. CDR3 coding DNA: TGTGCCAGCAGCGGAAGACTAGGCACAGATACGCAGTATTTT.

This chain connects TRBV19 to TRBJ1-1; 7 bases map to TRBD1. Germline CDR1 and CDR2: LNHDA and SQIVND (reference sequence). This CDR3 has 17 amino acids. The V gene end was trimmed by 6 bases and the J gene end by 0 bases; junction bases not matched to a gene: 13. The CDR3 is CASRGAVDRLMNTEAFF. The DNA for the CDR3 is TGTGCCAGTAGGGGGGCGGTGGACAGGTTGATGAACACTGAAGCTTTCTTT.

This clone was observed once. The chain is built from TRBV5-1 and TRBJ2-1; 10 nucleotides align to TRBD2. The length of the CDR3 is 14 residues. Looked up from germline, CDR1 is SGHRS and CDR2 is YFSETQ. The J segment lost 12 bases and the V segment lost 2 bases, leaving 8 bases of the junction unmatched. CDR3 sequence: CASSLAGGPGGQFF. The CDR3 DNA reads TGCGCCAGCAGCTTAGCGGGAGGGCCGGGTGGGCAGTTCTTC.

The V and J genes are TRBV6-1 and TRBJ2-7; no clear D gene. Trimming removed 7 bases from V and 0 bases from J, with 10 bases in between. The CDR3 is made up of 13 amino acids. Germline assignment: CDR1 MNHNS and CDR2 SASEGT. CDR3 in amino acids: CASTLVSSYEQYF. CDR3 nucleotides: TGTGCCAGCACCTTAGTTAGCTCCTACGAGCAGTACTTC.

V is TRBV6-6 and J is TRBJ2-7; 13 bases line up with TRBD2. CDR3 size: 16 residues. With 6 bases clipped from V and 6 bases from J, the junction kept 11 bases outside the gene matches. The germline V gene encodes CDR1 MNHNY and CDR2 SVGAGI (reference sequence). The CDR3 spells CASSSPLAGGPREQYF. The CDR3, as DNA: TGTGCCAGCAGCTCGCCACTAGCGGGAGGGCCTCGCGAGCAGTACTTC.

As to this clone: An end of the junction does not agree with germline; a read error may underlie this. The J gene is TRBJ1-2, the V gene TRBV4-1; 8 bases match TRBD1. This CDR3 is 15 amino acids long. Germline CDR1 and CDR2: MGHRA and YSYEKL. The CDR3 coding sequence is TGCGCCAGCAGACAAGGCCCCTGGACAGGGTCCGGCTACACCTTC. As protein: CASRQGPWTGSGYTF.

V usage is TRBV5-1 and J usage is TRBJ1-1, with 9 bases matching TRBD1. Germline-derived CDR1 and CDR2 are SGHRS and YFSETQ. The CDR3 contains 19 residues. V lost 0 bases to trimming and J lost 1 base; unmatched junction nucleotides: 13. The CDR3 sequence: CASSLGPGQGVGGNTEAFF. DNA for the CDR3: TGCGCCAGCAGCTTGGGGCCGGGACAGGGAGTTGGGGGGAACACTGAAGCTTTCTTT.

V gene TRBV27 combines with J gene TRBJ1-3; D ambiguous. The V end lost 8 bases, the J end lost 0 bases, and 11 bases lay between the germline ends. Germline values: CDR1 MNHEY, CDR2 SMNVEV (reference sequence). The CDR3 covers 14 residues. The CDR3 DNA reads TGTGCCAGCCAGTCCTTAAACTCTGGAAACACCATATATTTT. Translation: CASQSLNSGNTIYF.

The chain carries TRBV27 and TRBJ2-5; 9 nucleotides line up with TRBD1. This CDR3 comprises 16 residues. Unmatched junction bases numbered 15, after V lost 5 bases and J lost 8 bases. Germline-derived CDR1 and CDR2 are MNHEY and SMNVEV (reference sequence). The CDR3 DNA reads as TGTGCCAGCAGTCCCTCCCGGGACAGGGTTTCTAGAACCCAGTACTTC. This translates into CASSPSRDRVSRTQYF.

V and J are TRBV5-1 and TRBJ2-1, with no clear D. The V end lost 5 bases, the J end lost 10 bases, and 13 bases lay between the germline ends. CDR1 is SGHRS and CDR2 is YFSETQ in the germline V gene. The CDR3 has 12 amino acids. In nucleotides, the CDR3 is TGCGCCAGCAGGTCGGATCTCCTCGAGCAGTTCTTC. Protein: CASRSDLLEQFF.

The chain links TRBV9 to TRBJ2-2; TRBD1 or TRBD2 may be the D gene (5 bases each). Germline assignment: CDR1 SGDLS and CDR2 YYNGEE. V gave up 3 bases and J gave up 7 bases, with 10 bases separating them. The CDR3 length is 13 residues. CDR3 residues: CASSAGLGGELFF. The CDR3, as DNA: TGTGCCAGCAGCGCGGGGCTAGGCGGGGAGCTGTTTTTT.

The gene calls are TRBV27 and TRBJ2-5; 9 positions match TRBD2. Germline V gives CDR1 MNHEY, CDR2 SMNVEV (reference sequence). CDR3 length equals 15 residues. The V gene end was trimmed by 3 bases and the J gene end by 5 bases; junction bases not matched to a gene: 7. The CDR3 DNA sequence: TGTGCCAGCAGTTTGCGGCGGGAGGGCCACGAGACCCAGTACTTC. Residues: CASSLRREGHETQYF.

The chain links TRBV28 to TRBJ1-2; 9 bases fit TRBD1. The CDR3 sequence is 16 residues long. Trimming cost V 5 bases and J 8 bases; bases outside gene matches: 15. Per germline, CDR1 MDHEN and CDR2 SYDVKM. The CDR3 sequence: CASSLNRDRENAGYTF. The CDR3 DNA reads TGTGCCAGCAGTCTGAATCGGGACAGGGAAAATGCGGGCTACACCTTC.

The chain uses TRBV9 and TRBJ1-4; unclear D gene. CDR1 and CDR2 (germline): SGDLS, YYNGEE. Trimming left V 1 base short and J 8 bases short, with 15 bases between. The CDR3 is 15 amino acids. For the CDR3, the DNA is TGTGCCAGCAGCGTAAGGGTGGGTTTAGGGGAAAAACTGTTTTTT. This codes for CASSVRVGLGEKLFF.

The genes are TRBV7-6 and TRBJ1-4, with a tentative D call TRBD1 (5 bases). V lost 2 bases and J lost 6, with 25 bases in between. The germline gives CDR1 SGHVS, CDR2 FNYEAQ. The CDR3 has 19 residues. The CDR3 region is CASSLRSYLGLSRDEKLFF. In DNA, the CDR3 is TGTGCCAGCAGCTTACGGTCGTATCTGGGACTCTCGAGGGATGAAAAACTGTTTTTT.